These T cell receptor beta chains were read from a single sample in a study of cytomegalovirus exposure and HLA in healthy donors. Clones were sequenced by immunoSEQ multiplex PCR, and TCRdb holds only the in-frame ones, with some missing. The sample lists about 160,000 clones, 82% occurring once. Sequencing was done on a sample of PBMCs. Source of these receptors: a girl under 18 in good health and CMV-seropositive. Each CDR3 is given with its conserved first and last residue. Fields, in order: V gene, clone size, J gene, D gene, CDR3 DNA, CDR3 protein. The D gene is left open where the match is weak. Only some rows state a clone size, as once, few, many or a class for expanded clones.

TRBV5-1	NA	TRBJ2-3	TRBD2	TGCGCCAGCAGCTTGATTTCGGGGGGGGGCACAGATACGCAGTATTTT	CASSLISGGGTDTQYF
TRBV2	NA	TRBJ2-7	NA	TGTGCCAGCAGTTTAGACAGCAGCTCCTACGAGCAGTACTTC	CASSLDSSSYEQYF
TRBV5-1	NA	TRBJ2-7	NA	TGCGCCAGCAGCCTGGGAGTAGGGGCCTACGAGCAGTACTTC	CASSLGVGAYEQYF
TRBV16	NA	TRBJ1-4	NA	TGTGCCAGCAGCCCGCGAGGGGAAAAACTGTTTTTT	CASSPRGEKLFF
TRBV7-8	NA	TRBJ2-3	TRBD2	TGTGCCAGCAGCGGAGGACGAGCCGGGAGGACAGATACGCAGTATTTT	CASSGGRAGRTDTQYF
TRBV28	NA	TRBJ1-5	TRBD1	TGTGCCAGCAGTTTACTGGACAGGGGGTTTGGCAATCAGCCCCAGCATTTT	CASSLLDRGFGNQPQHF
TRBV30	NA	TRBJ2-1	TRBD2	TGTGCCTGGAGTCCCACTAGCGGGAGGGCCTTCCAGTTCTTC	CAWSPTSGRAFQFF
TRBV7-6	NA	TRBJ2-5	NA	TGTGCCAGCAGCTATATAAGTTCGACACAGGAGACCCAGTACTTC	CASSYISSTQETQYF
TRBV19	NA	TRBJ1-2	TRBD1	TGTGCCAGTAGTGCGACCTGGACAGGGATGCACTATGGCTACACCTTC	CASSATWTGMHYGYTF
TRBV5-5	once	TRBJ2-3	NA	TGTGCCAGCAGCGACAGTATACCGGGGACTAGCACAGATACGCAGTATTTT	CASSDSIPGTSTDTQYF
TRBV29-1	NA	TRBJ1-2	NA	TGCAGCTCGGAAGGGACTTTTTCGGATGGCTACACCTTC	CSSEGTFSDGYTF
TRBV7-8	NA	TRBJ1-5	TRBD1	TGTGCCAGCAGCCCGGGACAGGGGGGTCAGCCCCAGCATTTT	CASSPGQGGQPQHF
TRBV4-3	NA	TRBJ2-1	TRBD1	TGCGCCAGCAGCCAAGATTCGACAGGGGGGAATGAGCAGTTCTTC	CASSQDSTGGNEQFF
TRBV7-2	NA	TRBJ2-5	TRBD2	TGTGCCAGCAGCCTCACTAGCGGGGGGGCCCCAGAGACCCAGTACTTC	CASSLTSGGAPETQYF
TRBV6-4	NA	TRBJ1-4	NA	TGTGCCAGCAGTGCGGAGTCTAATGAAAAACTGTTTTTT	CASSAESNEKLFF
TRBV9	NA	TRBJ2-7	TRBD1	TGTGCCAGCAGCGTACGGGACAGACACTACGAGCAGTACTTC	CASSVRDRHYEQYF
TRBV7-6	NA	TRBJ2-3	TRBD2	TGTGCCAGCAGCCGTGGTCTTCTAGCGGGAGGGCCCGTAGATACGCAGTATTTT	CASSRGLLAGGPVDTQYF